This entry lists 5 T cell receptor beta chains sequenced from one sample in a study of T cell repertoires in cytomegalovirus infection. The antigens of these receptors remain unknown. TCRdb re-called the reads through MiXCR, storing one row per CDR3 protein. The sample holds hundreds of thousands of distinct CDR3 sequences, around a third seen once. The sample here was cultured PBMCs, taken from culture after CMV antigen stimulation. The receptor set was obtained from a human donor in good health (CMV status not recorded). Some clones in this sample may be carry-over from other donors' samples.

The V and J genes are TRBV20-1 and TRBJ1-2; tentatively, D is TRBD1 (6 bases). There are 13 residues in the CDR3. Germline CDR1 and CDR2: DFQATT and SNEGSKA (reference sequence). Trimming cost V 8 bases and J 8 bases, with 21 bases left between them. The DNA for the CDR3 is TGCAGTTACAGGGACCCGAAAATGCGGGGCTACACCTTC. This gives the protein CSYRDPKMRGYTF.

This sequence joins TRBV11-2 and TRBJ1-4, with D unresolved. V was shortened by 3 bases and J by 8 bases, with 7 bases between the two germline ends. The germline V gene has CDR1 SGHAT and CDR2 FQNNGV. This CDR3 is 12 amino acids long. The CDR3 region is CASSFFQEKLFF. In nucleotides, the CDR3 is TGTGCCAGCAGCTTTTTTCAAGAAAAACTGTTTTTT.

V gene TRBV20-1 combines with J gene TRBJ2-1; TRBD2 matches 8 bases. Germline CDR1 is DFQATT and CDR2 is SNEGSKA (reference sequence). Trimming removed 2 bases from V and 0 bases from J; junction bases left unmatched: 6. This CDR3 comprises 16 residues. DNA of the CDR3: TGCAGTGCTAGATTAATAAGCGGGAGCTCCTACAATGAGCAGTTCTTC. This codes for CSARLISGSSYNEQFF.

The J gene is TRBJ1-1, the V gene TRBV27; D may be TRBD1 (5 bases). V lost 5 bases and J 0 bases, leaving 19 bases between the germline ends. CDR3 length: 17 residues. Germline V CDR1 and CDR2: MNHEY, SMNVEV (reference sequence). CDR3 residues: CASSLLAPQGLNTEAFF. CDR3 bases: TGTGCCAGCAGTCTCCTAGCCCCTCAGGGATTGAACACTGAAGCTTTCTTT.

The chain carries TRBV7-6 and TRBJ2-5, with 9 bases lining up with TRBD1. Germline V CDR1 and CDR2: SGHVS, FNYEAQ. The junction had 15 bases not matched to a gene; V was cut back by 5 bases and J by 2 bases. CDR3 length: 18 residues. The CDR3, as DNA: TGTGCCAGCAGCCAACCGCACAGGGGGCCATTAGCTCAAGAGACCCAGTACTTC. It encodes CASSQPHRGPLAQETQYF.